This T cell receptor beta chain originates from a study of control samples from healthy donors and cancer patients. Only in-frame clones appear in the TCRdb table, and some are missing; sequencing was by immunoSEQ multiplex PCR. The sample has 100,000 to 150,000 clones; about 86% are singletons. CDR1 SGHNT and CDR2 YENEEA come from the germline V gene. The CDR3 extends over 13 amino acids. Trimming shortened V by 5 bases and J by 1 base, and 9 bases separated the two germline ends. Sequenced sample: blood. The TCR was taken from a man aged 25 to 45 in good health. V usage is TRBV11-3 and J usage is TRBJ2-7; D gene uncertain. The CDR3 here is CASSERMSYEQYF. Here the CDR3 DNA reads TGTGCCAGCAGCGAAAGGATGTCCTACGAGCAGTACTTC.